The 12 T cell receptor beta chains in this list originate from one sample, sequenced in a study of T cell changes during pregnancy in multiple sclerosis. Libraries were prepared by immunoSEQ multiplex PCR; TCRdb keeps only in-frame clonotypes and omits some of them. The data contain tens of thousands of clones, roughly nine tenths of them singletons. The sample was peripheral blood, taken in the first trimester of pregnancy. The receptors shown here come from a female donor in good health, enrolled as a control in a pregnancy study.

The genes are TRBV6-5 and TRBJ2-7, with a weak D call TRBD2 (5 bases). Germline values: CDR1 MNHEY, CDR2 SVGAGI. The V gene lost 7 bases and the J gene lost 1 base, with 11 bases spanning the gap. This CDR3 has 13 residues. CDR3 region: CASMERSSYEQYF. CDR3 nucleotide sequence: TGTGCCAGCATGGAGCGGTCATCCTACGAGCAGTACTTC.

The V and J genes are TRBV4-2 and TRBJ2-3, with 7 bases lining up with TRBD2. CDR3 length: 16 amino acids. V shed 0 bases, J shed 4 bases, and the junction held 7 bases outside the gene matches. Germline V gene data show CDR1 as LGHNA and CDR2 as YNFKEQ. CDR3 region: CASSQDRGSGADTQYF. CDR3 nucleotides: TGTGCCAGCAGCCAAGATCGCGGGAGTGGGGCAGATACGCAGTATTTT.

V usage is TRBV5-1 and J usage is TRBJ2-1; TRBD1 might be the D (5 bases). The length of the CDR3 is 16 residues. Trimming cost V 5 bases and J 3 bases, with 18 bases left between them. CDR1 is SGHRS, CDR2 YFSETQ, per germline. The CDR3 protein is CASSWARAFYYNEQFF. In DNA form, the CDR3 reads TGCGCCAGCAGTTGGGCCAGGGCCTTTTACTACAATGAGCAGTTCTTC.

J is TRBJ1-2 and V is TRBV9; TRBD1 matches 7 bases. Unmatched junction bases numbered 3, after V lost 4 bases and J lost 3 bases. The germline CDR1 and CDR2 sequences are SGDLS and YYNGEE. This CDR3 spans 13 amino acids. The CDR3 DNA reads TGTGCCAGCAGCCCAGGGGGAGACTATGGCTACACCTTC. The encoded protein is CASSPGGDYGYTF. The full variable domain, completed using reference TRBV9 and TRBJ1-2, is DSGVTQTPKHLITATGQRVTLRCSPRSGDLSVYWYQQSLDQGLQFLIQYYNGEERAKGNILERFSAQQFPDLHSELNLSSLELGDSALYFCASSPGGDYGYTFGSGTRLTVV.

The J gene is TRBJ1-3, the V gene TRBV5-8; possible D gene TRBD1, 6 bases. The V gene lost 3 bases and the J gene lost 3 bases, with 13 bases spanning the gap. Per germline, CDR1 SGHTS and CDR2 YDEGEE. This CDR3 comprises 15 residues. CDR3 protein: CASSYDTGSGNTIYF. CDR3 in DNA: TGTGCCAGCAGCTACGACACAGGGAGTGGAAACACCATATATTTT.

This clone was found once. CDR3 amino acids: CASSPIGLRTEAFF. For the CDR3, the DNA is TGTGCCAGCAGCCCTATAGGATTGAGGACTGAAGCTTTCTTT. This chain joins TRBV6-5 and TRBJ1-1; D ambiguous. The CDR3 has 14 amino acids. V gave up 6 bases and J gave up 5 bases, with 16 bases separating them. The germline V gene has CDR1 MNHEY and CDR2 SVGAGI.

CDR3 in amino acids: CASSPHRLGFYYGYTF. The CDR3 coding sequence is TGTGCCAGCAGCCCACACAGGTTGGGGTTTTACTATGGCTACACCTTC. The J gene is TRBJ1-2, the V gene TRBV9; a weak D match, TRBD1 (5 bases). From germline, CDR1 is SGDLS and CDR2 YYNGEE. Trimming removed 4 bases from V and 3 bases from J, with 19 bases in between. This CDR3 region has 16 residues. Full variable domain (missing parts from reference TRBV9 and TRBJ1-2): DSGVTQTPKHLITATGQRVTLRCSPRSGDLSVYWYQQSLDQGLQFLIQYYNGEERAKGNILERFSAQQFPDLHSELNLSSLELGDSALYFCASSPHRLGFYYGYTFGSGTRLTVV.

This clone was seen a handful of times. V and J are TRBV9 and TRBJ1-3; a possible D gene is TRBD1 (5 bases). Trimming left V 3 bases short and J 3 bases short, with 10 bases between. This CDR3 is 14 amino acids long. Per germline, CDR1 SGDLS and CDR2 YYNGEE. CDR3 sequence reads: CASSGGPDGNTIYF. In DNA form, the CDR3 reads TGTGCCAGCAGCGGGGGCCCGGATGGAAACACCATATATTTT.

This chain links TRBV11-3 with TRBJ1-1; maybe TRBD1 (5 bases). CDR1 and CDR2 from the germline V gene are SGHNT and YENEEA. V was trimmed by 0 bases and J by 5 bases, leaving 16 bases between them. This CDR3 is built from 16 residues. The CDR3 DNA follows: TGTGCCAGCAGCTTAGATCACCGAACAGGAGGGACTGAAGCTTTCTTT. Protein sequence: CASSLDHRTGGTEAFF.

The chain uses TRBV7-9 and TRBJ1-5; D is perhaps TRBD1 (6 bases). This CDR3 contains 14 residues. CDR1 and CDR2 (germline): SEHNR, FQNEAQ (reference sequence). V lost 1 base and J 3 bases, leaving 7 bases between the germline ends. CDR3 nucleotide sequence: TGTGCCAGCAGCTTAGGGGACAACAATCAGCCCCAGCATTTT. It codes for CASSLGDNNQPQHF. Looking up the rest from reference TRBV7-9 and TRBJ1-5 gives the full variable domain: DTGVSQNPRHKITKRGQNVTFRCDPISEHNRLYWYRQTLGQGPEFLTYFQNEAQLEKSRLLSDRFSAERPKGSFSTLEIQRTEQGDSAMYLCASSLGDNNQPQHFGDGTRLSIL.

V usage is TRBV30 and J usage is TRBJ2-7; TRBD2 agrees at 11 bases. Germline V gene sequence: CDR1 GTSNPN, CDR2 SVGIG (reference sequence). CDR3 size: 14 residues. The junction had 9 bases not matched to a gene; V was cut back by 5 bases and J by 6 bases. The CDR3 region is CAWGLSGGAGEQYF. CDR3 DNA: TGTGCCTGGGGACTTAGCGGGGGGGCCGGCGAGCAGTACTTC.

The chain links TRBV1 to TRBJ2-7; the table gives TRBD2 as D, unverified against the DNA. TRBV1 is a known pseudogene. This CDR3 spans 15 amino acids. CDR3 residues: CTSSQGEGHAYEQYF. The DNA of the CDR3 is TGCACCAGCAGCCAGGGGGAGGGCCACGCCTACGAGCAGTACTTC.